This TCR beta chain derives from a study of blood T cell repertoires in COVID-19. Germline CDR1 MNHNS, CDR2 SASEGT. V lost 3 bases, J lost 1 base, and 4 bases stayed unmatched. This CDR3 has 17 residues. The assay was immunoSEQ multiplex PCR, and TCRdb's table has in-frame clones only and misses some. The sample lists about 170,000 clones; 86% were seen once. This clonotype was obtained from a woman of 80 years or more in a cohort sampled during active or convalescent COVID-19. This chain connects TRBV6-1 to TRBJ1-5; 12 positions match TRBD1. Sequenced material: peripheral blood. The CDR3, as DNA: TGTGCCAGCAGTGATCGGGACAGGGGGCTAAGCAATCAGCCCCAGCATTTT. Its translation: CASSDRDRGLSNQPQHF.